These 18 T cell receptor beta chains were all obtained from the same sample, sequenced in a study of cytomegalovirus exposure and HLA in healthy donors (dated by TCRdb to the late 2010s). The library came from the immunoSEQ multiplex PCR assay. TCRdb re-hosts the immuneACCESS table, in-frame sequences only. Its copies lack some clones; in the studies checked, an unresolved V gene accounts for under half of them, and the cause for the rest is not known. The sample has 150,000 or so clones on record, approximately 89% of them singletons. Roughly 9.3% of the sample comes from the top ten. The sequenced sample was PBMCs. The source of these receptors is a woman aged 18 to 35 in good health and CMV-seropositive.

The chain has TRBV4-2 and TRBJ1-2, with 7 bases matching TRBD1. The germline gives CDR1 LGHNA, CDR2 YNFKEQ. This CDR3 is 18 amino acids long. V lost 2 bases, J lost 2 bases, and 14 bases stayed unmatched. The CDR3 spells CASSQIPPVRQGNYGYTF. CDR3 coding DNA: TGTGCCAGCAGCCAAATTCCCCCCGTAAGACAGGGAAACTATGGCTACACCTTC.

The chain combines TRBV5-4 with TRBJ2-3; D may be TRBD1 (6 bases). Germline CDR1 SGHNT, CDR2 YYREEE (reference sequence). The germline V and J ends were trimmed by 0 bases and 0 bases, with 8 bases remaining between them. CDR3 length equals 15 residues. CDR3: CASSLVQGSTDTQYF. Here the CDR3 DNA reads TGTGCCAGCAGCTTGGTTCAGGGGAGCACAGATACGCAGTATTTT.

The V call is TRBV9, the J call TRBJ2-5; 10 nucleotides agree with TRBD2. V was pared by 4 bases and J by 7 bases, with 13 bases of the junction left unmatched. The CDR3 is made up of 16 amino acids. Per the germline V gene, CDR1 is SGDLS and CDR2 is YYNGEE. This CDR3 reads CASSPRSGGTLGTQYF. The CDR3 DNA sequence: TGTGCCAGCAGCCCCCGTAGCGGGGGGACCCTGGGGACCCAGTACTTC.

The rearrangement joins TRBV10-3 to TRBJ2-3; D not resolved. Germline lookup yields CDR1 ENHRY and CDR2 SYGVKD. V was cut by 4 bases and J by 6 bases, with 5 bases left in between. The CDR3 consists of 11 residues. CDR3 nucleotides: TGTGCCATCAGTGGGCCTGATACGCAGTATTTT. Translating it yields CAISGPDTQYF.

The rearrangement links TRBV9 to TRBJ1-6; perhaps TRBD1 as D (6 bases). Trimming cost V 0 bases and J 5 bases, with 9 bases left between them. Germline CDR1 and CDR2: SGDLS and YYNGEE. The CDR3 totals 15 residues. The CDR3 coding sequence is TGTGCCAGCAGCGTAGAGGGGGTGGATAATTCACCCCTCCACTTT. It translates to CASSVEGVDNSPLHF.

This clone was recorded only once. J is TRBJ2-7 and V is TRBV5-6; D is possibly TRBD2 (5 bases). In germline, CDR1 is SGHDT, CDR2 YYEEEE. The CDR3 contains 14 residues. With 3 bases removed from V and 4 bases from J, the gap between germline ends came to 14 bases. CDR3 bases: TGTGCCAGCAGCTCGCTCCCGGGGAAATACGAGCAGTACTTC. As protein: CASSSLPGKYEQYF.

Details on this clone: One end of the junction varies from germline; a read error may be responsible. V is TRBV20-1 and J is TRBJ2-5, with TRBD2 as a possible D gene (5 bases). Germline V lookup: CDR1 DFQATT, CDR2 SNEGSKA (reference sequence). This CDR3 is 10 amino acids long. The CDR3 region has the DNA TGCAGTCCTAGCAGGGAGACCCAGTACTTC. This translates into CSPSRETQYF.

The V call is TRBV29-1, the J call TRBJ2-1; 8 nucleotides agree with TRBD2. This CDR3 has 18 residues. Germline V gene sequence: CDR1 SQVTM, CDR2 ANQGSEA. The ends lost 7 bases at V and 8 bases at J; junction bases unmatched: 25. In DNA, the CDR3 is TGCAGCGGAGGTCCCAACCCGGGGGGGCCTGGTGGAATCGATGAGCAGTTCTTC. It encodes CSGGPNPGGPGGIDEQFF.

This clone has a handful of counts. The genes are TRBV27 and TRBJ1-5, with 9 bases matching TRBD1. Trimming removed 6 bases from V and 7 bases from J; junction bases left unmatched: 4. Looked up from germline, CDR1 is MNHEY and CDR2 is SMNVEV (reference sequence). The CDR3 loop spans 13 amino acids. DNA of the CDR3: TGTGCCAGCAGACAACAGGGGGCCCAGCCCCAGCATTTT. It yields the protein CASRQQGAQPQHF.

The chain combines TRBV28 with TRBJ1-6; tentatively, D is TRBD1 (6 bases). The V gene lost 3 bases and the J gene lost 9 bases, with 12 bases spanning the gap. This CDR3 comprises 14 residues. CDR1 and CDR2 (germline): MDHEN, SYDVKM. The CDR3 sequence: CASSLGGAGSPLHF. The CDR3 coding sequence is TGTGCCAGCAGTTTGGGGGGGGCGGGTTCACCCCTCCACTTT.

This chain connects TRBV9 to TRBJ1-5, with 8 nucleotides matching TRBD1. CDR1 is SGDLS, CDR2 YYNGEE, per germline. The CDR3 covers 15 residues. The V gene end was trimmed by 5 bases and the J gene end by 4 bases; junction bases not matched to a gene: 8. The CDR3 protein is CASSDGQGGNQPQHF. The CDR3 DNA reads TGTGCCAGCAGTGATGGACAGGGCGGGAATCAGCCCCAGCATTTT.

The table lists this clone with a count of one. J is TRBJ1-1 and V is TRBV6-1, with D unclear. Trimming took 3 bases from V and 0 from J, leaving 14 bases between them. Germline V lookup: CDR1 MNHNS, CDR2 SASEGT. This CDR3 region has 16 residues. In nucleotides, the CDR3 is TGTGCCAGCAGTGACCTCGGACGGGGTCTGAACACTGAAGCTTTCTTT. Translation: CASSDLGRGLNTEAFF.

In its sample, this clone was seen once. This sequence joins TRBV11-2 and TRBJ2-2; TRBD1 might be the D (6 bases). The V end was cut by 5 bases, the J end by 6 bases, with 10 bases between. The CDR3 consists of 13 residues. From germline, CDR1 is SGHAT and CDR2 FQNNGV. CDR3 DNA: TGTGCCAGCAGCCAGGGGTTCGCCGGGGAGCTGTTTTTT. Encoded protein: CASSQGFAGELFF.

The CDR3 DNA sequence: TGTGCCAGCAGTGAGACTTGGACAGGGGGCGGCACCTTC. It specifies CASSETWTGGGTF. The chain has TRBV6-1 and TRBJ1-2, with 11 nucleotides matching TRBD1. This CDR3 comprises 13 residues. In germline, CDR1 is MNHNS, CDR2 SASEGT. Germline trimming cut 3 bases from V and 13 bases from J; bases unmatched to any gene: 7.

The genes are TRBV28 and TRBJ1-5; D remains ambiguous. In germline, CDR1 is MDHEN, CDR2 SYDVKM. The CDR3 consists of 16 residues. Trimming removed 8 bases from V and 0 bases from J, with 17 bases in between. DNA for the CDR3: TGTGCCAGCCCTCCCGGACTGGGGTTTAGCAATCAGCCCCAGCATTTT. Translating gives CASPPGLGFSNQPQHF.

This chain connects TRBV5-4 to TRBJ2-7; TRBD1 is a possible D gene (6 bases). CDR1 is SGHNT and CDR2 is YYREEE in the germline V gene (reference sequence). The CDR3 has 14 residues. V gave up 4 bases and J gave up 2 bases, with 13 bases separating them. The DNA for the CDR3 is TGTGCCAGCAGCGTTTATACAGGGACCTACGAGCAGTACTTC. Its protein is CASSVYTGTYEQYF.

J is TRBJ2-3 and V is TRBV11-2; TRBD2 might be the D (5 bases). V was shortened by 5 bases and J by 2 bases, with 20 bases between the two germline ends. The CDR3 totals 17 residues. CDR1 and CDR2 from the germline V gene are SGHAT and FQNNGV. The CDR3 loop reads CASSPTFYRRHTDTQYF. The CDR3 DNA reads TGTGCCAGCAGCCCCACGTTTTATCGGAGGCACACAGATACGCAGTATTTT.

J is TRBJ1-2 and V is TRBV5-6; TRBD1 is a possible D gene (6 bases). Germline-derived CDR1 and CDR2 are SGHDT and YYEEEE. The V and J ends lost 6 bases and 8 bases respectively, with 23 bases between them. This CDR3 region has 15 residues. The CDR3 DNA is TGTGCCAGCACCGATATACTGACAGGCCCCATCGGCTACACCTTC. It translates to CASTDILTGPIGYTF.